Presented here are 14 T cell receptor beta chains from one specimen sequenced in a study of CD8 T cells in Susac syndrome. The RNA input was roughly 0.45 to 1 ug, and it was reverse transcribed with random hexamers. TCRdb reanalysed the immunoSEQ multiplex PCR reads using MiXCR and keeps one entry per CDR3 protein. Here the sample spans 100,000 to 150,000 distinct CDR3 sequences, about 95% being singletons. Source material: CD4+ T cells from PBMCs. All receptors derive from a human donor in good health.

This clonotype has a single count. The chain couples TRBV12-3 or TRBV12-4 to TRBJ2-1; weak D call: TRBD2 (6 bases). The CDR3 is made up of 15 amino acids. With 4 bases removed from V and 0 bases from J, the gap between germline ends came to 10 bases. The CDR3 region is CASSWAGSSYNEQFF. The CDR3 nucleotides read TGTGCCAGCAGTTGGGCGGGAAGCTCCTACAATGAGCAGTTCTTC.

The chain uses TRBV5-6 and TRBJ1-1; the D gene is possibly TRBD1 (5 bases). V was trimmed by 1 base and J by 7 bases, leaving 17 bases between them. The length of the CDR3 is 15 residues. The germline V gene encodes CDR1 SGHDT and CDR2 YYEEEE. The CDR3 nucleotides read TGTGCCAGCAGCTTGACAGTGGTGGGGACGGGTGAAGCTTTCTTT. It is translated as CASSLTVVGTGEAFF.

The chain has TRBV9 and TRBJ2-2; 13 bases are a match to TRBD2. The V and J ends lost 4 bases and 4 bases, in that order; junction bases with no gene match: 4. The CDR3 consists of 16 residues. Germline V lookup: CDR1 SGDLS, CDR2 YYNGEE. The CDR3 loop reads CASSRTSGSGTGELFF. CDR3 DNA sequence: TGTGCCAGCAGCCGGACTAGCGGGAGTGGCACCGGGGAGCTGTTTTTT.

J is TRBJ2-2 and V is TRBV5-1, with 7 bases aligning to TRBD2. CDR1 SGHRS and CDR2 YFSETQ come from the germline V gene. CDR3 length: 16 amino acids. V shed 1 base, J shed 6 bases, and the junction held 9 bases outside the gene matches. The DNA of the CDR3 is TGCGCCAGCAGCTTGAGCGGGAAAAGAACAGCCGGGGAGCTGTTTTTT. As protein: CASSLSGKRTAGELFF.

The rearrangement links TRBV20-1 to TRBJ2-1; 7 bases line up with TRBD2. Germline CDR1 reads DFQATT; CDR2 reads SNEGSKA (reference sequence). The CDR3 totals 14 residues. With V trimmed by 3 bases and J by 0 bases, 2 bases remained unmatched. CDR3 in amino acids: CSASRGDSYNEQFF. The CDR3, as DNA: TGCAGTGCTAGCCGGGGGGACTCCTACAATGAGCAGTTCTTC.

The V gene is TRBV10-3, the J gene TRBJ1-3; D is ambiguous. The V gene lost 3 bases and the J gene lost 3 bases, with 9 bases spanning the gap. Germline assignment: CDR1 ENHRY and CDR2 SYGVKD. This CDR3 is 14 amino acids long. CDR3 coding DNA: TGTGCCATCAGTGATTGGGGTAATGGAAACACCATATATTTT. The encoded protein is CAISDWGNGNTIYF.

The rearrangement joins TRBV5-4 to TRBJ2-2; tentative D call: TRBD1 (5 bases). The CDR3 contains 14 residues. Germline CDR1 SGHNT, CDR2 YYREEE (reference sequence). The V end lost 5 bases, the J end lost 1 base, and 9 bases lay between the germline ends. The CDR3 DNA reads as TGTGCCAGCAGTTCCGACAGGAACACCGGGGAGCTGTTTTTT. Translating it yields CASSSDRNTGELFF. Based on the CDR3 plus reference TRBV5-4 and TRBJ2-2, the full variable domain is ETGVTQSPTHLIKTRGQQVTLRCSSQSGHNTVSWYQQALGQGPQFIFQYYREEENGRGNFPPRFSGLQFPNYSSELNVNALELDDSALYLCASSSDRNTGELFFGEGSRLTVL.

The chain uses TRBV5-1 and TRBJ2-6; no clear D gene. Trimming removed 5 bases at V and 4 bases at J, with 10 bases between. CDR1 is SGHRS, CDR2 YFSETQ, per germline. This CDR3 is 14 amino acids long. The CDR3 loop is CASSGISGANVLTF. The CDR3 DNA is TGCGCCAGCAGTGGGATCTCCGGGGCCAACGTCCTGACTTTC.

V is TRBV4-1 and J is TRBJ2-7; 12 nucleotides align to TRBD1. J lost 5 bases, V lost 3 bases, and 5 bases had no gene match. The CDR3 contains 15 residues. Germline-derived CDR1 and CDR2 are MGHRA and YSYEKL. The CDR3 is CASSHSGTGGDEQYF. CDR3 coding DNA: TGCGCCAGCAGCCACTCCGGGACAGGGGGCGACGAGCAGTACTTC.

This sequence joins TRBV28 and TRBJ2-7; TRBD1 agrees at 9 bases. V lost 6 bases and J lost 11; bases outside the gene matches: 5. The CDR3 loop spans 11 amino acids. Germline CDR1 MDHEN, CDR2 SYDVKM. The CDR3: CASSSGTGKYF. CDR3 DNA: TGTGCCAGCAGCTCCGGGACAGGGAAGTACTTC.

The J gene is TRBJ1-1, the V gene TRBV7-2, with D perhaps matching TRBD1 (5 bases). The CDR3 sequence is 13 residues long. V lost 5 bases, J lost 9 bases, and 16 bases lay in between. The germline V gene has CDR1 SGHTA and CDR2 FQGNSA. The CDR3 DNA reads TGTGCCAGCAGCCTAGGTCGGGGCGAGAAAGCTTTCTTT. Protein sequence: CASSLGRGEKAFF.

This clonotype was seen only once. The J gene is TRBJ2-4, the V gene TRBV4-1; D ambiguous. Germline V CDR1 and CDR2: MGHRA, YSYEKL. Trimming pared 1 base from V and 0 bases from J, leaving 10 bases between. The CDR3 has 16 residues. The CDR3 loop is CASSQGPTIAKNIQYF. The CDR3 nucleotides read TGCGCCAGCAGCCAAGGACCTACCATAGCCAAAAACATTCAGTACTTC.

The chain links TRBV7-2 to TRBJ2-4; D may be TRBD1 or TRBD2 (6 bases each). V was shortened by 3 bases and J by 8 bases, with 17 bases between the two germline ends. The CDR3 sequence is 15 residues long. Germline CDR1 reads SGHTA; CDR2 reads FQGNSA. The CDR3 bases are TGTGCCAGCAGCTTCCAACTAGCCGAGGGGGACATTCAGTACTTC. This translates into CASSFQLAEGDIQYF.

This clonotype was recorded once. This rearrangement joins TRBV7-9 to TRBJ2-2, with 7 bases fitting TRBD1. Germline CDR1 is SEHNR and CDR2 is FQNEAQ (reference sequence). The CDR3 totals 15 residues. Germline trimming cut 4 bases from V and 6 bases from J; bases unmatched to any gene: 8. The CDR3 DNA follows: TGTGCCAGCAGCTGGGACAGCCCTAACTCCGGGGAGCTGTTTTTT. Translating it yields CASSWDSPNSGELFF.